These 13 T cell receptor beta chains originate from one sample sequenced in a study of T cell repertoires in cytomegalovirus infection. TCRdb re-analysed the reads in MiXCR, keeping a single row per CDR3 protein. The sample lists about 110,000 distinct CDR3 sequences; around 30% were seen once. No antigen has been identified for these receptors. The source was CD8+ T cells from cultured PBMCs, collected from culture after CMV antigen stimulation. The receptors stem from a human donor in good health (CMV status not recorded). Some clones in this sample may be carry-over from other donors' samples.

This chain connects TRBV12-3 or TRBV12-4 to TRBJ2-7; D is undetermined. The CDR3 is 12 amino acids. Trimming removed 2 bases from V and 2 bases from J, with 4 bases in between. CDR3 sequence reads: CASSLRAYEQYF. CDR3 DNA: TGTGCCAGCAGTTTACGAGCCTACGAGCAGTACTTC.

The rearrangement uses TRBV5-4 and TRBJ1-1; no clear D gene. The CDR3 is 13 amino acids. CDR1 and CDR2 from the germline V gene are SGHNT and YYREEE (reference sequence). Deletions cut 3 bases from V and 1 base from J, with 7 bases between. The CDR3 spells CASSSQTNTEAFF. The CDR3 bases are TGTGCCAGCAGCTCACAGACGAACACTGAAGCTTTCTTT.

The chain carries TRBV20-1 and TRBJ1-2; perhaps TRBD1 as D (5 bases). The CDR3 has 15 amino acids. Germline values: CDR1 DFQATT, CDR2 SNEGSKA (reference sequence). The ends were cut back, 8 bases at V and 4 bases at J, with 23 bases in the middle. CDR3 region: CSSKSRQLDGYGYTF. Here the CDR3 DNA reads TGCAGTTCAAAGTCCCGACAGTTAGATGGCTATGGCTACACCTTC.

The rearrangement uses TRBV6-5 and TRBJ1-2; D is possibly TRBD1 (6 bases). V was pared by 4 bases and J by 4 bases, with 19 bases between. The CDR3 length is 16 residues. Germline V gene lookup returns CDR1 MNHEY and CDR2 SVGAGI. The CDR3 DNA follows: TGTGCCAGCAGTTCTAAGTTGCAGGGGTGGGCCTATGGCTACACCTTC. It translates to CASSSKLQGWAYGYTF.

This clonotype was seen a handful of times. The genes are TRBV20-1 and TRBJ2-3, with D perhaps TRBD2 (7 bases). Trimming stripped 0 bases from V and 1 base from J, with 17 bases between. This CDR3 spans 17 amino acids. In germline, CDR1 is DFQATT, CDR2 SNEGSKA (reference sequence). CDR3 residues: CSARDLAGAPGTDTQYF. The DNA of the CDR3 is TGCAGTGCTAGAGATCTGGCGGGGGCCCCAGGCACAGATACGCAGTATTTT.

The rearrangement joins TRBV7-3 to TRBJ2-3; 10 bases are shared with TRBD2. The germline V gene encodes CDR1 SGHTA and CDR2 FQGTGA. This CDR3 spans 15 amino acids. The V segment lost 6 bases and the J segment 5 bases; nucleotides outside the gene matches: 8. The CDR3 DNA is TGTGCCAGCAGGGCCGGGACTAGCGCCGGAGATACGCAGTATTTT. Its translation: CASRAGTSAGDTQYF.

This clonotype was seen a handful of times. The V call is TRBV6-6, the J call TRBJ1-5; weak D call: TRBD1 (6 bases). CDR1 MNHNY and CDR2 SVGAGI come from the germline V gene (reference sequence). This CDR3 comprises 16 residues. The V end lost 0 bases, the J end lost 5 bases, and 14 bases lay between the germline ends. CDR3 DNA: TGTGCCAGCAGTTACTCATCGGGGGCATCCGATCAGCCCCAGCATTTT. As protein: CASSYSSGASDQPQHF.

V is TRBV4-1 and J is TRBJ2-7; 9 bases are a match to TRBD2. CDR3 size: 16 residues. CDR1 is MGHRA, CDR2 YSYEKL, per germline. V was pared by 0 bases and J by 5 bases, with 8 bases of the junction left unmatched. Here the CDR3 DNA reads TGCGCCAGCAGCCAAGATCAACCATCTAGCGGGGACGAGCAGTACTTC. Its translation: CASSQDQPSSGDEQYF.

This clonotype was observed a handful of times. This sequence joins TRBV6-1 and TRBJ2-3; maybe TRBD1 (6 bases). The V end was cut by 8 bases, the J end by 4 bases, with 16 bases between. Germline assignment: CDR1 MNHNS and CDR2 SASEGT. This CDR3 spans 14 amino acids. CDR3 sequence reads: CASRVGAGADTQYF. Here the CDR3 DNA reads TGTGCCAGCCGGGTGGGGGCCGGGGCAGATACGCAGTATTTT.

This clonotype was seen a handful of times. The chain uses TRBV7-6 and TRBJ2-7; D is undetermined. CDR1 and CDR2 (germline): SGHVS, FNYEAQ. Trimming took off 3 bases at V and 6 bases at J, with 12 bases between the two ends. The CDR3 loop spans 13 amino acids. Here the CDR3 reads CASSFPSSVEQYF. The CDR3 coding sequence is TGTGCCAGCAGCTTCCCTAGTTCAGTCGAGCAGTACTTC.

This clonotype was counted between two and nine times. The genes are TRBV7-9 and TRBJ2-7; 8 nucleotides match TRBD2. Germline values: CDR1 SEHNR, CDR2 FQNEAQ (reference sequence). V gave up 5 bases and J gave up 11 bases; unmatched junction bases: 8. This CDR3 comprises 12 residues. CDR3 bases: TGTGCCAGCAGCCCCCCGGGGGGGGAGGAGTACTTC. The encoded protein is CASSPPGGEEYF.

This clonotype was counted ten times or more. The V gene is TRBV7-8, the J gene TRBJ1-4, with D maybe TRBD1 (6 bases). Trimming took 8 bases from V and 8 from J, leaving 15 bases between them. Germline CDR1 SGHVS, CDR2 FQNEAQ. This CDR3 has 13 residues. CDR3 DNA sequence: TGTGCCAGCTCGGGGGGCGCAGGAGAAAAACTGTTTTTT. Its translation is CASSGGAGEKLFF.

This clonotype turned up a few times. The genes are TRBV19 and TRBJ2-3; TRBD2 agrees at 8 bases. The CDR3 runs 15 residues. Germline assignment: CDR1 LNHDA and CDR2 SQIVND (reference sequence). V shed 6 bases, J shed 0 bases, and the junction held 5 bases outside the gene matches. This CDR3 is CASRPSGLSTDTQYF. The DNA of the CDR3 is TGTGCCAGTAGACCTAGCGGGCTAAGCACAGATACGCAGTATTTT.